This T cell receptor beta chain was recorded in a study of T cell repertoires in cytomegalovirus infection. At the level of the study: Public TCR beta signatures provided an indication of both CMV infection and a matching HLA type.

CDR1 LGHNA and CDR2 YSLEER come from the germline V gene. V was shortened by 0 bases and J by 3 bases, with 12 bases between the two germline ends. The CDR3 spans 16 residues. TCRdb re-analysed the reads in MiXCR, keeping a single row per CDR3 protein. This table holds 200,000 to 300,000 distinct CDR3 sequences, 8% to 9.5% found once. On this clonotype: Its antigen is still unknown.

General study points: CMV-specific TCR beta clonotypes restricted by HLA-C were the ones dominating the ex vivo response.

The source material was PBMCs. The chain recombines TRBV4-3 with TRBJ2-1; tentatively, D is TRBD2 (5 bases). The clonotype comes from a human donor in good health (CMV status not recorded). Some clones in this sample may be carry-over from other donors' samples. CDR3 in amino acids: CASSQDRVAYYNEQFF. For the CDR3, the DNA is TGCGCCAGCAGCCAAGATAGGGTAGCGTACTACAATGAGCAGTTCTTC.